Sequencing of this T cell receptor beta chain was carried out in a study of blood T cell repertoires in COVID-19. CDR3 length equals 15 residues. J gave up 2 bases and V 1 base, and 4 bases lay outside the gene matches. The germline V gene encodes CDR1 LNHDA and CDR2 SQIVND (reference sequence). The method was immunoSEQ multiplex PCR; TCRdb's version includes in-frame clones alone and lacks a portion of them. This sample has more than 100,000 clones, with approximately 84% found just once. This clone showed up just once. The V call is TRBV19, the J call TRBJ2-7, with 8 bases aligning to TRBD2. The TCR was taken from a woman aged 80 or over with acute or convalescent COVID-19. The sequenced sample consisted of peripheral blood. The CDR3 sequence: CASSIVSAGAYEQYF. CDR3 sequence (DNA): TGTGCCAGTAGTATAGTGTCAGCGGGAGCCTACGAGCAGTACTTC.